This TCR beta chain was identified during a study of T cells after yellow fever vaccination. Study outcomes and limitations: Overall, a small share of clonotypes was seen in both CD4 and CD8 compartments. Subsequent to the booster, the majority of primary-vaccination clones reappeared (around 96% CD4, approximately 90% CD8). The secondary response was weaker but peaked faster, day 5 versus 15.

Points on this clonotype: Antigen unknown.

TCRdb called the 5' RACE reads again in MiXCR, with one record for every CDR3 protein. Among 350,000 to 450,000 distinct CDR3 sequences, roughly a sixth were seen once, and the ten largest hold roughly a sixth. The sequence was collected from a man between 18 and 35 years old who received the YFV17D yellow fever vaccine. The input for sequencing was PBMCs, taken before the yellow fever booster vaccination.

CDR3 nucleotides: TGTGCCAGCAGCGTTTCGGATAGCCGTAGCTCCTACAATGAGCAGTTCTTC. Encoded protein: CASSVSDSRSSYNEQFF. This chain links TRBV9 with TRBJ2-1; no reliable D call. Germline V gene sequence: CDR1 SGDLS, CDR2 YYNGEE. The V and J ends lost 2 bases and 0 bases respectively, with 15 bases between them. The CDR3 contains 17 residues.